The 8 T cell receptor beta chains below were found in one sample sequenced in a study of T-cell reconstitution after alpha-beta-depleted transplantation in children. Unique molecular identifiers featured in how the TCRbeta library was prepared. TCRdb processed the PCR reads anew with MiXCR; each CDR3 protein has one entry. The data show 250,000 to 300,000 distinct CDR3 sequences, with roughly a tenth seen just once and around 7.6% held by the top ten. The source material was PBMCs, sampled before TCRalphabeta/CD19-depleted stem cell transplant. Receptor source: a boy in the first two years of life with acute myeloid leukemia, due to receive a stem cell transplant.

This clonotype was found many times. DNA of the CDR3: TGTGCCAGCAGCTCTTGGACTAGCGGGAGTTACGGGACCCAGTACTTC. Residues: CASSSWTSGSYGTQYF. This chain uses TRBV7-2 with TRBJ2-5; 13 bases align to TRBD2. Trimming removed 4 bases from V and 7 bases from J; junction bases left unmatched: 9. The CDR3 runs 16 residues. Germline values: CDR1 SGHTA, CDR2 FQGNSA.

This clonotype appeared many times. The chain combines TRBV25-1 with TRBJ2-4; D is unclear. Deletions cut 4 bases from V and 8 bases from J, with 9 bases between. The V gene's germline CDR1 is MGHDK and CDR2 SYGVNS. The CDR3 spans 12 residues. CDR3 coding DNA: TGTGCCAGCAGTGGCAGTACCGACATTCAGTACTTC. Translation gives CASSGSTDIQYF.

In its sample, this clonotype was seen many times. The chain uses TRBV6-6 and TRBJ2-5, with D perhaps TRBD2 (5 bases). The CDR3 loop spans 13 amino acids. V dropped 6 bases and J dropped 4 bases, with 12 bases sitting between them. Germline CDR1 MNHNY, CDR2 SVGAGI (reference sequence). The CDR3, as DNA: TGTGCCAGCAGGGCAGCCGGACTAGAGACCCAGTACTTC. This translates into CASRAAGLETQYF.

This clonotype was detected many times. J is TRBJ1-3 and V is TRBV20-1; D gene unclear. This CDR3 is 16 amino acids long. The germline V and J ends were trimmed by 2 bases and 0 bases, with 14 bases remaining between them. The germline CDR1 and CDR2 sequences are DFQATT and SNEGSKA (reference sequence). CDR3 protein: CSARRRVRASGNTIYF. CDR3 nucleotides: TGCAGTGCTAGAAGAAGGGTGCGGGCCTCTGGAAACACCATATATTTT.

This clonotype has ten or more counts. The J gene is TRBJ2-1, the V gene TRBV29-1; a possible D gene is TRBD1 (6 bases). The CDR3 runs 14 residues. Trimming cost V 3 bases and J 3 bases, with 12 bases left between them. Germline assignment: CDR1 SQVTM and CDR2 ANQGSEA. CDR3 in DNA: TGCAGCGTTGAGGATATAGGGGGCTACAATGAGCAGTTCTTC. Translating gives CSVEDIGGYNEQFF.

The table lists this clonotype with many counts. The DNA is left out, because the CDR3 cannot be placed on it with certainty; the CDR3 is given as TCRdb lists it. The rearrangement links TRBV12-3 or TRBV12-4 to TRBJ2-5. The CDR3 region is 11 residues in length, termini included. The CDR3 sequence: CASSFLETQYF.

This clonotype was detected many times. The chain links TRBV6-2 or TRBV6-3 to TRBJ2-7; the D gene could be TRBD1 or TRBD2 (5 bases each). The V end was cut by 5 bases, the J end by 1 base, with 12 bases between. The CDR3 has 14 residues. CDR1 MNHEY and CDR2 SVGEGT come from the germline V gene. The DNA of the CDR3 is TGTGCCAGCAGTCAGGGATGGGGGTCCTACGAGCAGTACTTC. Amino acid sequence: CASSQGWGSYEQYF.

This clonotype has a count of ten or more. The chain recombines TRBV9 with TRBJ2-2; tentative D call: TRBD2 (6 bases). V was shortened by 0 bases and J by 4 bases, with 10 bases between the two germline ends. The CDR3 extends over 15 amino acids. CDR1 and CDR2 from the germline V gene are SGDLS and YYNGEE. CDR3 region: CASSVAGGSTGELFF. The CDR3 region has the DNA TGTGCCAGCAGCGTAGCTGGGGGGAGCACCGGGGAGCTGTTTTTT.